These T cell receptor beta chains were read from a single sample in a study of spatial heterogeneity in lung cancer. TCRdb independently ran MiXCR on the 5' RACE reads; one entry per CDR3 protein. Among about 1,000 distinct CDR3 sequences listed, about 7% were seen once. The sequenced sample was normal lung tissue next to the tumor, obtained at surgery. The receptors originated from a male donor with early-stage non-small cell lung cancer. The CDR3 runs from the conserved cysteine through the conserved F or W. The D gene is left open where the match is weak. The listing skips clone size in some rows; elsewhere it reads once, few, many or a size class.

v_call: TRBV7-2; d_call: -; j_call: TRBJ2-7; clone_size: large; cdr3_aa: CASSLGGKGYEQYF; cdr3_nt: TGTGCCAGCAGCTTAGGGGGGAAGGGGTACGAGCAGTACTTC
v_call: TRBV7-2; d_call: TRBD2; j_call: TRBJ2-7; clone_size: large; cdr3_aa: CASSSSGTTEYF; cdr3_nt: TGTGCCAGCAGCTCCTCGGGGACTACTGAGTACTTC
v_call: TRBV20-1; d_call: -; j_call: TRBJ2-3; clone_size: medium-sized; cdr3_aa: CSARVSGRRETRDTQYF; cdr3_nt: TGCAGTGCTAGAGTATCTGGTCGACGGGAGACCAGGGATACGCAGTATTTT
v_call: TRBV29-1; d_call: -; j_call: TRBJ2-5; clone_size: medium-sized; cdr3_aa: CSAATGQQETQYF; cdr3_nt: TGCAGCGCCGCGACAGGTCAGCAAGAGACCCAGTACTTC
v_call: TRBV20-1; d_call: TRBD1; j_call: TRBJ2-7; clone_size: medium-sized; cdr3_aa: CSAGTMTGSHEQYF; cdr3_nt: TGCAGTGCTGGGACCATGACAGGGAGTCACGAGCAGTACTTC
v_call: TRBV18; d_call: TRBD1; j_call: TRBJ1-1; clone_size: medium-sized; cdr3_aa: CASRSGQGREAFF; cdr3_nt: TGTGCCAGCCGATCTGGACAGGGACGTGAAGCTTTCTTT
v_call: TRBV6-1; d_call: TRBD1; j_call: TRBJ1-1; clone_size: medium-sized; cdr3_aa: CASSADRGDTEAFF; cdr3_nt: TGTGCCAGCAGTGCCGACAGGGGGGACACTGAAGCTTTCTTT
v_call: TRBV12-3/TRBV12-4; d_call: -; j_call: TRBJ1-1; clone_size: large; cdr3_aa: CASSFRREMNTEAFF; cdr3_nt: TGTGCCAGCAGTTTTAGGCGGGAAATGAACACTGAAGCTTTCTTT
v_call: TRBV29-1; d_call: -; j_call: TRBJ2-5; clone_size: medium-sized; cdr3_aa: CSVELAERQETQYF; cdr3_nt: TGCAGCGTTGAACTAGCAGAGCGCCAAGAGACCCAGTACTTC
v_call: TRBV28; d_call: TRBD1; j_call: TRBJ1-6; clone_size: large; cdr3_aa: CASSRDRLASPLHF; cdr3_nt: TGTGCCAGCAGTCGGGACAGGTTAGCTTCACCCCTCCACTTT
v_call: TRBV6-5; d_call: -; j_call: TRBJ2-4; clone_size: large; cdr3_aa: CASSYQGSSIQYF; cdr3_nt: TGTGCCAGCAGTTACCAGGGCAGTTCCATTCAGTACTTC
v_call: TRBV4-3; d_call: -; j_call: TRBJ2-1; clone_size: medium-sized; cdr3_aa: CASSQMGSTFYEQFF; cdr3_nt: TGCGCCAGCAGCCAAATGGGATCCACATTCTATGAGCAGTTCTTC
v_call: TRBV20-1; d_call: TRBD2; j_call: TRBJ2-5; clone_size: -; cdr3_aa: CSAKKGSGRAGRETQYF; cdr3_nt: TGCAGTGCAAAGAAGGGCAGCGGGAGGGCCGGAAGGGAGACCCAGTACTTC
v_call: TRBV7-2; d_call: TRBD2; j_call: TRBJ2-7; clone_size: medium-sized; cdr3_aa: CASRGAGASYEQYF; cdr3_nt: TGTGCCAGCCGCGGGGCGGGAGCCTCCTACGAGCAGTACTTC
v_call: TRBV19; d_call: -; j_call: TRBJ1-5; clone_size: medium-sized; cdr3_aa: CASRMDGRAYSNQPQHF; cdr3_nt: TGTGCCAGTAGGATGGACGGGCGGGCCTATAGCAATCAGCCCCAGCATTTT
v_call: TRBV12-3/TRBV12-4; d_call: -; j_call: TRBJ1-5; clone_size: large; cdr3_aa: CASSLRAGGNQPQHF; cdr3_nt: TGTGCCAGCAGTCTGAGGGCTGGAGGGAATCAGCCCCAGCATTTT
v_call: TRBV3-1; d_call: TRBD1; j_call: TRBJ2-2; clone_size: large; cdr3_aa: CASSHWTGANTGELFF; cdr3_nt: TGTGCCAGCAGCCACTGGACAGGGGCGAACACCGGGGAGCTGTTTTTT
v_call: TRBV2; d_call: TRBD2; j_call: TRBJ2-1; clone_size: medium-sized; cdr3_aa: CASRVDSGTSGYNEQFF; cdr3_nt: TGTGCCAGCAGGGTTGACTCCGGGACTAGCGGATACAATGAGCAGTTCTTC
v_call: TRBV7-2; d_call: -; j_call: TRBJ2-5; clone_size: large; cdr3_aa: CASSRGSYQETQYF; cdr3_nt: TGTGCCAGCAGCCGAGGATCGTACCAAGAGACCCAGTACTTC
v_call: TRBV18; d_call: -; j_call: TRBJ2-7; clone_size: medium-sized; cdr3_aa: CASSRGAQTYEQYF; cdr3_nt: TGTGCCAGCTCTCGGGGGGCCCAAACCTACGAGCAGTACTTC